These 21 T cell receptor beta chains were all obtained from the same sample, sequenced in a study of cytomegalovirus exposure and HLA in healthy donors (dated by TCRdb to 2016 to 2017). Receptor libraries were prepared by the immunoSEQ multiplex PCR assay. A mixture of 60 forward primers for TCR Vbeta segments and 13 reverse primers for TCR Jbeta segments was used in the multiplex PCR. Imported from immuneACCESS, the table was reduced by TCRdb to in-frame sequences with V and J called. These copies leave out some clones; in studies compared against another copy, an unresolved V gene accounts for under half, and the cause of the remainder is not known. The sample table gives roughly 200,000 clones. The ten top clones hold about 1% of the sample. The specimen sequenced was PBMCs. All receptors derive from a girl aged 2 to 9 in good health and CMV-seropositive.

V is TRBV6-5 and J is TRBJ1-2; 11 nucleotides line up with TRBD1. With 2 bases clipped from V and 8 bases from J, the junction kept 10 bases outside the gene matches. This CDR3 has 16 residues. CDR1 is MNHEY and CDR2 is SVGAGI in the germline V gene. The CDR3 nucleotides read TGTGCCAGCAGTTACGACTGGACAGGGGGCTTGAACGGCTACACCTTC. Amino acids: CASSYDWTGGLNGYTF.

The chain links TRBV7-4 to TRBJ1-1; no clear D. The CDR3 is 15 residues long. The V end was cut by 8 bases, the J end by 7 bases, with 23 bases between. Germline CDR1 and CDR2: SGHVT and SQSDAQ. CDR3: CASAHRVDGVDEAFF. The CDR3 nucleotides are TGTGCCAGCGCCCACCGGGTCGATGGCGTGGATGAAGCTTTCTTT.

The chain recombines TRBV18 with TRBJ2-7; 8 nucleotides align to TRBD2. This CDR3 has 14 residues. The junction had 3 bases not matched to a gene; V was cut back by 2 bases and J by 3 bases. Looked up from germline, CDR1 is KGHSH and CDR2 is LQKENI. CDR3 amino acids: CASSPSSGSYEQYF. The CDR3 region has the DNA TGTGCCAGCTCACCAAGCAGCGGGAGCTACGAGCAGTACTTC. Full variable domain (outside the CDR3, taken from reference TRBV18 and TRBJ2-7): NAGVMQNPRHLVRRRGQEARLRCSPMKGHSHVYWYRQLPEEGLKFMVYLQKENIIDESGMPKERFSAEFPKEGPSILRIQQVVRGDSAAYFCASSPSSGSYEQYFGPGTRLTVT.

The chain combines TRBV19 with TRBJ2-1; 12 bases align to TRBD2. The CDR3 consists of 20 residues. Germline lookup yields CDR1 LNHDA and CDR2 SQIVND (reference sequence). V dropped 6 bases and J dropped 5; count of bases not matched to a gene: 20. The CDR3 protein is CASRKRLAGGGRRSNNEQFF. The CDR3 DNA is TGTGCCAGTAGAAAGAGGCTAGCGGGAGGGGGAAGGCGATCGAACAATGAGCAGTTCTTC.

CDR3 loop: CASSEIGLSYNEQFF. For the CDR3, the DNA is TGCGCCAGCAGTGAGATTGGACTATCCTACAATGAGCAGTTCTTC. The chain links TRBV10-1 to TRBJ2-1; TRBD2 might be the D (6 bases). The V and J ends lost 2 bases and 1 base respectively, with 9 bases between them. CDR3 length: 15 residues. Germline CDR1 WNHNN, CDR2 SYGVQD (reference sequence).

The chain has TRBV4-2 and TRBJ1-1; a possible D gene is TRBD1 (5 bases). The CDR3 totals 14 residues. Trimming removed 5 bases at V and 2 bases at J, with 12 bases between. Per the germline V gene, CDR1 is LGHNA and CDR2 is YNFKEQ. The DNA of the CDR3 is TGTGCCAGCAGCAAGAGAACAGGAAACACTGAAGCTTTCTTT. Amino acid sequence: CASSKRTGNTEAFF.

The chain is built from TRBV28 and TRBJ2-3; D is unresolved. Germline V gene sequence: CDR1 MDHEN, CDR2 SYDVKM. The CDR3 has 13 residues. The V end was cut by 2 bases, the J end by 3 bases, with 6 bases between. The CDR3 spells CASSLRVTDTQYF. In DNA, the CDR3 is TGTGCCAGCAGTTTACGGGTAACAGATACGCAGTATTTT.

As DNA, the CDR3 is TGCGCCAGCAGCTTCGGGCTAGCGGACTCCTACGAGCAGTACTTC. Translation gives CASSFGLADSYEQYF. The rearrangement joins TRBV5-1 to TRBJ2-7; 7 bases fit TRBD2. The CDR3 runs to 15 residues. Per the germline V gene, CDR1 is SGHRS and CDR2 is YFSETQ. Trimming took 2 bases from V and 0 from J; bases not matched to a gene: 5.

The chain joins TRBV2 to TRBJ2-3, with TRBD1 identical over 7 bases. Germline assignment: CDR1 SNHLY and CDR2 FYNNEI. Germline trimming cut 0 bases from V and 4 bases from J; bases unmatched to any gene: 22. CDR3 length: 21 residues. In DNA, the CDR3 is TGTGCCAGCAGTGAAGCGCTTGGGGGAACGAAAAGACAGGGAGCAGCAGATACGCAGTATTTT. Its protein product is CASSEALGGTKRQGAADTQYF.

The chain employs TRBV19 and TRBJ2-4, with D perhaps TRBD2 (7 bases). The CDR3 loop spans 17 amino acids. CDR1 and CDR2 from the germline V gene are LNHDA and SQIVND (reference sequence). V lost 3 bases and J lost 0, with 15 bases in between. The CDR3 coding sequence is TGTGCCAGTAGTATTGCGGGGGCAGGACTAGCCAAAAACATTCAGTACTTC. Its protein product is CASSIAGAGLAKNIQYF.

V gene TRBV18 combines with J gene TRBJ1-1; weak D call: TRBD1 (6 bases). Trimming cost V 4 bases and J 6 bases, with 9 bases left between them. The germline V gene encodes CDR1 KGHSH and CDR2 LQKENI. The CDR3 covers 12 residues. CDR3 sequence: CASSLEGAEAFF. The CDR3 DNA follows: TGTGCCAGCTCACTCGAGGGGGCTGAAGCTTTCTTT.

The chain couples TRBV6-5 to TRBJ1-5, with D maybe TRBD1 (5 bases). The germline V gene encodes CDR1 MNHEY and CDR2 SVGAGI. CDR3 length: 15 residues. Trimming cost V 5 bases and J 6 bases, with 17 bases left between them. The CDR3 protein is CASSAQEQGIQPQHF. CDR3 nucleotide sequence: TGTGCCAGCAGTGCACAAGAGCAGGGAATTCAGCCCCAGCATTTT.

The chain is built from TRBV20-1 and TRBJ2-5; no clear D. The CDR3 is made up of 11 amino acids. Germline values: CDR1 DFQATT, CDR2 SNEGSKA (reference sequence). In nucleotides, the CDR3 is TGCAGCGCGTCTTACCAAGAGACCCAGTACTTC. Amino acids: CSASYQETQYF.

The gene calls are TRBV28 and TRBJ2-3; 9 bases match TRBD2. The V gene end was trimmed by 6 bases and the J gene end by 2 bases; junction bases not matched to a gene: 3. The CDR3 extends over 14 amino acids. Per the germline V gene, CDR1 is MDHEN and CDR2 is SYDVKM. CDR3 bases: TGTGCCAGCAGCGGACTAGCGCCCACAGATACGCAGTATTTT. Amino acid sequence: CASSGLAPTDTQYF.

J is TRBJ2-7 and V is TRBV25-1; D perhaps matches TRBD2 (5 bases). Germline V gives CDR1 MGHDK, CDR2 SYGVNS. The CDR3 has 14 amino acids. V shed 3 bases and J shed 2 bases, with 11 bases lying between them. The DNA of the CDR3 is TGTGCCAGCAGTGATACCGGACTCCCCTACGAGCAGTACTTC. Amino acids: CASSDTGLPYEQYF.

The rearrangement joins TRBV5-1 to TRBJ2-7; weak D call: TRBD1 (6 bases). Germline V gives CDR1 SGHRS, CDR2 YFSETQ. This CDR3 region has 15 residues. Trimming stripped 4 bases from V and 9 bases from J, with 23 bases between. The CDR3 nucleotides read TGCGCCAGCAGCCCGCCGTCCAGGGGAATTGACGGGCAGTACTTC. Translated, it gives CASSPPSRGIDGQYF. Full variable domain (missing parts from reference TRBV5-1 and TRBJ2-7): KAGVTQTPRYLIKTRGQQVTLSCSPISGHRSVSWYQQTPGQGLQFLFEYFSETQRNKGNFPGRFSGRQFSNSRSEMNVSTLELGDSALYLCASSPPSRGIDGQYFGPGTRLTVT.

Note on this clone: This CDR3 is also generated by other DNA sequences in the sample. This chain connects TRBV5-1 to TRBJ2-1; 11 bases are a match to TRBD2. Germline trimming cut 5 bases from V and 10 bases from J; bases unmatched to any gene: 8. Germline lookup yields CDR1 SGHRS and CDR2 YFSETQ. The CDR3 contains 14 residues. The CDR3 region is CASRPLAGGGEQFF. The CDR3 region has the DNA TGCGCCAGCAGGCCCCTAGCGGGGGGAGGGGAGCAGTTCTTC.

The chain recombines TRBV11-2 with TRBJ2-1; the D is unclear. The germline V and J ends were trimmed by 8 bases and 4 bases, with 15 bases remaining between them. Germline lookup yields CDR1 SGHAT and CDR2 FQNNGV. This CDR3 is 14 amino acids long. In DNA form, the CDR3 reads TGTGCCAGCCGCACCATGCGGTCTTACAATGAGCAGTTCTTC. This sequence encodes CASRTMRSYNEQFF.

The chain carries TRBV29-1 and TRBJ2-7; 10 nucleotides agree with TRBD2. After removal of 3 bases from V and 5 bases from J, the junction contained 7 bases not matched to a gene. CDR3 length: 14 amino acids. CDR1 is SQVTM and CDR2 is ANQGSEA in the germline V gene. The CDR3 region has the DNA TGCAGCGTTGACGTACCTAGCGGGAGCGACGAGCAGTACTTC. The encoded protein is CSVDVPSGSDEQYF.

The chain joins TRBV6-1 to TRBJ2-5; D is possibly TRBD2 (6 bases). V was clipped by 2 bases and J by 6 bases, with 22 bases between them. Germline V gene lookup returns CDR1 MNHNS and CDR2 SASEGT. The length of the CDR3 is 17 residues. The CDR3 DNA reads TGTGCCAGCAGTGAAAACATCTCTGGGGGGTCCTGGCAGACCCAGTACTTC. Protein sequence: CASSENISGGSWQTQYF.

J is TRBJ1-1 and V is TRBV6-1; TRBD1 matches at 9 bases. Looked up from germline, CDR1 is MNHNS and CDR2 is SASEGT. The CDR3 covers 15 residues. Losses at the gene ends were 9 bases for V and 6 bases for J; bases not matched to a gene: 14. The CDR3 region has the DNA TGTGCCAGTGTCCGGGACAGGGATCGGGCGGCTGAAGCTTTCTTT. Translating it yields CASVRDRDRAAEAFF.